The 23 T cell receptor beta chains in this list originate from one sample, sequenced in a study of T cells in localized non-small cell lung cancer. TCRdb's copy holds only in-frame clones and misses some; the assay was immunoSEQ multiplex PCR. The sample records approximately 61,000 clones, around 86% being singletons. The starting material was peripheral blood, obtained before any cancer treatment. Receptors originate from a woman between 40 and 69 years old with stage I lung adenocarcinoma.

In this sample, this clone turned up a few times. This chain connects TRBV28 to TRBJ1-6; TRBD1 aligns across 10 bases. V shed 7 bases and J 7 bases; nucleotides not matched to a gene: 7. Germline V gene sequence: CDR1 MDHEN, CDR2 SYDVKM. The CDR3 is 15 amino acids. The CDR3 nucleotides read TGTGCCAGCATCGGGACAGGGGCTGAAAATTCACCCCTCCACTTT. It yields the protein CASIGTGAENSPLHF.

The chain joins TRBV9 to TRBJ1-1; 11 bases fit TRBD1. This CDR3 is built from 15 residues. V lost 2 bases, J lost 8 bases, and 8 bases stayed unmatched. Germline V gene sequence: CDR1 SGDLS, CDR2 YYNGEE. This chain's CDR3 is CASSVGQGGGSEAFF. The DNA of the CDR3 is TGTGCCAGCAGCGTGGGACAGGGGGGAGGTTCCGAAGCTTTCTTT.

This chain links TRBV6-6 with TRBJ2-7, with a possible D match to TRBD2 (5 bases). The CDR3 has 12 residues. Germline V CDR1 and CDR2: MNHNY, SVGAGI (reference sequence). Trimming took 2 bases from V and 6 from J, leaving 8 bases between them. CDR3 sequence (DNA): TGTGCCAGCAGTTACGCGAGCGGCGAGCAGTACTTC. This sequence encodes CASSYASGEQYF.

J is TRBJ1-4 and V is TRBV30, with D unclear. The length of the CDR3 is 14 residues. Trimming cost V 3 bases and J 7 bases, with 15 bases left between them. The germline V gene encodes CDR1 GTSNPN and CDR2 SVGIG (reference sequence). Here the CDR3 DNA reads TGTGCCTGGAGGGCGGGCCCAGAAAGTGAAAAACTGTTTTTT. Amino acids: CAWRAGPESEKLFF.

The rearrangement joins TRBV5-6 to TRBJ1-3; D not certain. The V gene's germline CDR1 is SGHDT and CDR2 YYEEEE. Trimming left V 2 bases short and J 6 bases short, with 3 bases between. The CDR3 runs 11 residues. The CDR3 nucleotides read TGTGCCAGCAGCTTCCTAAACACCATATATTTT. Translating it yields CASSFLNTIYF.

This clone was recorded a few times. This chain connects TRBV5-1 to TRBJ2-7; D call uncertain. The CDR3 is made up of 12 amino acids. V was clipped by 0 bases and J by 5 bases, with 6 bases between them. Per the germline V gene, CDR1 is SGHRS and CDR2 is YFSETQ. CDR3: CASSLVSHEQYF. Written as DNA, the CDR3 is TGCGCCAGCAGCTTGGTTTCACACGAGCAGTACTTC.

This sequence joins TRBV4-1 and TRBJ1-4; a possible D gene is TRBD1 (5 bases). This CDR3 has 15 amino acids. The V and J ends lost 0 bases and 10 bases respectively, with 15 bases between them. Germline V CDR1 and CDR2: MGHRA, YSYEKL. The CDR3 reads CASSQDTVFQGKLFF. In nucleotides, the CDR3 is TGCGCCAGCAGCCAAGATACTGTGTTCCAGGGAAAACTGTTTTTT.

V usage is TRBV2 and J usage is TRBJ2-2; tentatively, D is TRBD1 or TRBD2 (5 bases each). The CDR3 covers 15 residues. Trimming took 3 bases from V and 2 from J, leaving 10 bases between them. Germline CDR1 reads SNHLY; CDR2 reads FYNNEI. The CDR3 DNA reads TGTGCCAGCAGTGAGGGGACGTTTAACACCGGGGAGCTGTTTTTT. This translates into CASSEGTFNTGELFF.

This clone was counted a single time. The rearrangement links TRBV2 to TRBJ2-7; D ambiguous. Germline assignment: CDR1 SNHLY and CDR2 FYNNEI. The CDR3 runs to 13 residues. Deletions cut 2 bases from V and 7 bases from J, with 12 bases between. In DNA form, the CDR3 reads TGTGCCAGCAGTGAACAGAGGTCCTTAGAGCAGTACTTC. Protein: CASSEQRSLEQYF.

The J gene is TRBJ1-4, the V gene TRBV15, with 8 positions matching TRBD1. There are 15 residues in the CDR3. Unmatched junction bases numbered 7, after V lost 3 bases and J lost 7 bases. Germline V gene data show CDR1 as LNHNV and CDR2 as YYDKDF (reference sequence). The CDR3 loop is CATSSIRGQGEKLFF. The CDR3 bases are TGTGCCACCAGCAGCATCAGGGGGCAGGGTGAAAAACTGTTTTTT.

The chain links TRBV5-6 to TRBJ1-4; D is ambiguous. The germline V gene has CDR1 SGHDT and CDR2 YYEEEE. The CDR3 contains 15 residues. The V and J ends lost 3 bases and 0 bases respectively, with 9 bases between them. CDR3 bases: TGTGCCAGCAGCTATTCTCCCGCAACTAATGAAAAACTGTTTTTT. Translated, it gives CASSYSPATNEKLFF.

The V gene is TRBV2, the J gene TRBJ1-2; the D is unclear. CDR1 and CDR2 (germline): SNHLY, FYNNEI. The ends were cut back, 4 bases at V and 2 bases at J, with 8 bases in the middle. The CDR3 has 13 residues. The CDR3 nucleotides read TGTGCCAGCAGTGTAACCACGAACTATGGCTACACCTTC. It codes for CASSVTTNYGYTF.

The genes are TRBV2 and TRBJ2-1; 10 bases match TRBD1. This CDR3 is 15 amino acids long. Per germline, CDR1 SNHLY and CDR2 FYNNEI. Trimming at V came to 8 bases and at J to 3 bases, leaving 7 bases not matched to a gene. CDR3 coding DNA: TGTGCCAGCGCACAGGGGACAGGGGTCTACAATGAGCAGTTCTTC. This sequence encodes CASAQGTGVYNEQFF. The complete variable domain, with remaining parts taken from reference TRBV2 and TRBJ2-1, reads EPEVTQTPSHQVTQMGQEVILRCVPISNHLYFYWYRQILGQKVEFLVSFYNNEISEKSEIFDDQFSVERPDGSNFTLKIRSTKLEDSAMYFCASAQGTGVYNEQFFGPGTRLTVL.

The rearrangement links TRBV7-9 to TRBJ2-7, with D hard to call. Germline values: CDR1 SEHNR, CDR2 FQNEAQ (reference sequence). The ends were cut back, 3 bases at V and 2 bases at J, with 11 bases in the middle. This CDR3 comprises 14 residues. The chain's CDR3 is CASSFSTATYEQYF. CDR3 nucleotides: TGTGCCAGCAGCTTCAGTACAGCCACCTACGAGCAGTACTTC.

V gene TRBV19 combines with J gene TRBJ2-3; 7 nucleotides agree with TRBD2. V lost 8 bases to trimming and J lost 1 base; unmatched junction nucleotides: 6. The germline V gene has CDR1 LNHDA and CDR2 SQIVND (reference sequence). The CDR3 is 14 residues long. The chain's CDR3 is CASGGGLGTDTQYF. The CDR3 DNA reads as TGTGCCAGTGGCGGGGGACTCGGCACAGATACGCAGTATTTT.

This chain uses TRBV30 with TRBJ1-2, with 8 bases that match TRBD1. V was clipped by 2 bases and J by 8 bases; unmatched bases: 7. Germline V gene sequence: CDR1 GTSNPN, CDR2 SVGIG (reference sequence). The CDR3 totals 13 residues. The CDR3 bases are TGTGCCTGGAGTCGGACAGGGTTTGGAGGCTACACCTTC. Its protein is CAWSRTGFGGYTF.

This chain uses TRBV5-4 with TRBJ1-2; TRBD1 might be the D (6 bases). CDR1 and CDR2 from the germline V gene are SGHNT and YYREEE (reference sequence). The V end was cut by 0 bases, the J end by 2 bases, with 11 bases between. CDR3 length equals 15 residues. The CDR3 loop is CASSLGQAGNYGYTF. DNA of the CDR3: TGTGCCAGCAGCTTGGGACAGGCTGGGAACTATGGCTACACCTTC.

This chain joins TRBV19 and TRBJ1-1; 8 bases line up with TRBD1. This CDR3 has 14 amino acids. Germline V gene data show CDR1 as LNHDA and CDR2 as SQIVND (reference sequence). The J segment lost 3 bases and the V segment lost 7 bases, leaving 7 bases of the junction unmatched. The CDR3 sequence: CASTRTGGYTEAFF. Written as DNA, the CDR3 is TGTGCCAGTACGAGAACAGGGGGGTACACTGAAGCTTTCTTT.

This chain uses TRBV19 with TRBJ1-1, with D hard to call. Germline loops: CDR1 LNHDA, CDR2 SQIVND (reference sequence). This CDR3 comprises 13 residues. The V gene lost 2 bases and the J gene lost 1 base, with 5 bases spanning the gap. Here the CDR3 reads CASSIKRNTEAFF. The CDR3 nucleotides read TGTGCCAGTAGTATAAAGCGGAACACTGAAGCTTTCTTT. The full variable domain, with the rest looked up from reference TRBV19 and TRBJ1-1, is DGGITQSPKYLFRKEGQNVTLSCEQNLNHDAMYWYRQDPGQGLRLIYYSQIVNDFQKGDIAEGYSVSREKKESFPLTVTSAQKNPTAFYLCASSIKRNTEAFFGQGTRLTVV.

The chain has TRBV4-2 and TRBJ1-3; D gene uncertain. Germline V gene sequence: CDR1 LGHNA, CDR2 YNFKEQ. V lost 2 bases to trimming and J lost 1 base, with 12 bases between them. The CDR3 consists of 16 residues. For the CDR3, the DNA is TGTGCCAGCAGCCAAATAGGGATAACATCTGGAAACACCATATATTTT. Its protein is CASSQIGITSGNTIYF.

V is TRBV7-9 and J is TRBJ1-2; 12 bases map to TRBD1. CDR3 size: 15 residues. The germline gives CDR1 SEHNR, CDR2 FQNEAQ (reference sequence). Trimming removed 5 bases from V and 6 bases from J; junction bases left unmatched: 7. DNA for the CDR3: TGTGCCAGCAGCCAATCCGGGACAGGGGGCCATGGCTACACCTTC. This sequence encodes CASSQSGTGGHGYTF.

V gene TRBV5-1 combines with J gene TRBJ1-1, with a weak D call TRBD1 (5 bases). The germline V and J ends were trimmed by 2 bases and 1 base, with 6 bases remaining between them. Germline values: CDR1 SGHRS, CDR2 YFSETQ. This CDR3 contains 13 residues. The CDR3 sequence is CASSFQGNTEAFF. CDR3 nucleotides: TGCGCCAGCAGCTTTCAGGGGAACACTGAAGCTTTCTTT.

The gene calls are TRBV4-2 and TRBJ1-4; D is ambiguous. V shed 0 bases and J shed 2 bases, with 4 bases lying between them. The CDR3 runs to 14 residues. Germline V gene data show CDR1 as LGHNA and CDR2 as YNFKEQ. The CDR3 here is CASSQEWTNEKLFF. The CDR3, as DNA: TGTGCCAGCAGCCAAGAGTGGACTAATGAAAAACTGTTTTTT.